This T cell receptor (beta chain) derives from a study of shared clonotypes between healthy human individuals. Looking at the study overall: Every donor yielded three CD4 naive, three CD4 memory, two CD8 naive and one CD8 memory plate.

General study points: It was the non-shared clonotypes that had lower generation probabilities than clonotypes shared by all four donors.

Over several immunoSEQ plates, each subset's genomic DNA was distributed in even portions. Clones were sequenced by immunoSEQ multiplex PCR, and TCRdb holds only the in-frame ones, with some missing. The sample has 300,000 to 400,000 clones; about 73% are singletons. Germline assignment: CDR1 SGHKS and CDR2 YYEKEE (reference sequence). There are 13 residues in the CDR3. With 4 bases removed from V and 7 bases from J, the gap between germline ends came to 14 bases. With respect to this clone: Its antigen remains unknown.

The chain recombines TRBV5-5 with TRBJ2-5; D not certain. The sequenced sample was memory CD4+ T cells sorted from blood. Subset described: CD45RA-negative fraction. The sequence was obtained from a man aged 25-45 years in good health. The CDR3: CASSPDPMGTQYF. CDR3 sequence (DNA): TGTGCCAGCAGCCCTGACCCCATGGGGACCCAGTACTTC.